This TCR beta chain was sequenced during a study of blood T cell repertoires in COVID-19. Across the study: Acute and convalescent COVID-19 specimens originated in the United States, Italy and Spain. The analysed material was cDNA or gDNA that came from T cells, B-cell-depleted T cells, or PBMCs.

Germline assignment: CDR1 SGHDT and CDR2 YYEEEE. V shed 5 bases, J shed 2 bases, and the junction held 5 bases outside the gene matches. CDR3 size: 14 residues. Authors' processing steps: It was from reference gene primer amplification that nucleated cell counts were estimated. Produced via immunoSEQ multiplex PCR; TCRdb's table is partial and in-frame only. V and J calls and clone size are as listed in that table; D and trimming were resolved from the DNA. The table lists some 210,000 clones, around 82% of them singletons, with less than 3.5% in the top ten. The rearrangement joins TRBV5-6 to TRBJ2-7; 9 bases match TRBD1. The sequencing input was peripheral blood. The receptor's source is a man aged 50 to 59 with active or convalescent COVID-19. CDR3: CASSRTGVTYEQYF. In DNA form, the CDR3 reads TGTGCCAGCAGTCGGACAGGGGTAACCTACGAGCAGTACTTC.